Shown below are 18 T cell receptor beta chains from a single sample sequenced in a study of cytotoxic CD8 clonotypes in ibrutinib-treated CLL. Sequencing used immunoSEQ multiplex PCR; TCRdb keeps in-frame clones, though not all of them. The sample lists about 180,000 clones, approximately 84% occurring once. This sample comprised PBMCs, obtained after 24 months of ibrutinib treatment. These receptor sequences come from a human donor with chronic lymphocytic leukemia.

The chain employs TRBV6-6 and TRBJ2-3, with D possibly being TRBD1 (6 bases). The CDR3 extends over 16 amino acids. Per germline, CDR1 MNHNY and CDR2 SVGAGI (reference sequence). V shed 7 bases and J shed 3 bases, with 20 bases lying between them. CDR3 sequence: CASIPSGGRGTDTQYF. CDR3 bases: TGTGCCAGCATCCCAAGCGGTGGCAGGGGTACAGATACGCAGTATTTT.

The chain uses TRBV9 and TRBJ1-1; D is unresolved. Trimming cost V 0 bases and J 5 bases, with 11 bases left between them. This CDR3 region has 14 residues. In germline, CDR1 is SGDLS, CDR2 YYNGEE. The CDR3 DNA is TGTGCCAGCAGCGTAGGGCTGGGAGGGACTGAAGCTTTCTTT. This translates into CASSVGLGGTEAFF.

The rearrangement joins TRBV29-1 to TRBJ2-3; D is perhaps TRBD1 (5 bases). This CDR3 spans 12 amino acids. The germline gives CDR1 SQVTM, CDR2 ANQGSEA. Trimming stripped 3 bases from V and 6 bases from J, with 10 bases between. The CDR3 here is CSVDAGSDTQYF. The DNA of the CDR3 is TGCAGCGTTGATGCAGGGTCCGATACGCAGTATTTT.

The chain links TRBV6-6 to TRBJ2-1; 14 bases are shared with TRBD2. V lost 6 bases, J lost 9 bases, and 7 bases stayed unmatched. This CDR3 has 15 residues. Per the germline V gene, CDR1 is MNHNY and CDR2 is SVGAGI (reference sequence). The CDR3 is CASSPGLAGGSEQFF. The CDR3 DNA sequence: TGTGCCAGCAGCCCCGGACTAGCGGGAGGATCTGAGCAGTTCTTC.

This sequence joins TRBV7-2 and TRBJ2-7, with D tentatively TRBD1 or TRBD2 (5 bases each). V lost 5 bases to trimming and J lost 6 bases, with 17 bases between them. Germline assignment: CDR1 SGHTA and CDR2 FQGNSA. The CDR3 has 14 amino acids. The CDR3 here is CASSTRDGASEQYF. The DNA for the CDR3 is TGTGCCAGCAGCACCCGGGACGGAGCCAGCGAGCAGTACTTC. Full variable domain (rest looked up from reference TRBV7-2 and TRBJ2-7): GAGVSQSPSNKVTEKGKDVELRCDPISGHTALYWYRQSLGQGLEFLIYFQGNSAPDKSGLPSDRFSAERTGGSVSTLTIQRTQQEDSAVYLCASSTRDGASEQYFGPGTRLTVT.

This chain connects TRBV5-4 to TRBJ1-3, with unresolved D. Germline V gene data show CDR1 as SGHNT and CDR2 as YYREEE (reference sequence). With 4 bases removed from V and 0 bases from J, the gap between germline ends came to 11 bases. This CDR3 has 15 amino acids. The CDR3 nucleotides are TGTGCCAGCAGCCCCGCCCCGGACTCTGGAAACACCATATATTTT. This encodes CASSPAPDSGNTIYF.

The J gene is TRBJ1-2, the V gene TRBV27, with 9 bases aligning to TRBD1. Per the germline V gene, CDR1 is MNHEY and CDR2 is SMNVEV (reference sequence). The CDR3 runs 15 residues. V lost 3 bases and J lost 8; bases outside the gene matches: 10. The CDR3 bases are TGTGCCAGCAGTTTGAGACAGGGGGTAACTCGGGGCTACACCTTC. Encoded protein: CASSLRQGVTRGYTF.

CDR3 region: CASSLVSGGSQNEQFF. CDR3 DNA: TGTGCCAGCAGCTTAGTTAGCGGGGGATCCCAGAATGAGCAGTTCTTC. This rearrangement joins TRBV7-2 to TRBJ2-1; 9 bases align to TRBD2. Germline CDR1 reads SGHTA; CDR2 reads FQGNSA. V dropped 1 base and J dropped 7; count of bases not matched to a gene: 8. CDR3 length: 16 residues. Drawing the rest from reference TRBV7-2 and TRBJ2-1, the complete variable domain is GAGVSQSPSNKVTEKGKDVELRCDPISGHTALYWYRQSLGQGLEFLIYFQGNSAPDKSGLPSDRFSAERTGGSVSTLTIQRTQQEDSAVYLCASSLVSGGSQNEQFFGPGTRLTVL.

The chain couples TRBV13 to TRBJ2-1; TRBD2 matches 12 bases. With V trimmed by 5 bases and J by 0 bases, 11 bases remained unmatched. CDR1 is PRHDT, CDR2 FYEKMQ, per germline (reference sequence). CDR3 length equals 19 residues. The CDR3 nucleotides are TGTGCCAGCAGCGGAAGCCTGGGACTAGCGGGTAGCTCCTACAATGAGCAGTTCTTC. Protein: CASSGSLGLAGSSYNEQFF.

The chain has TRBV18 and TRBJ2-7; 7 bases match TRBD1. Germline loops: CDR1 KGHSH, CDR2 LQKENI. V lost 6 bases and J lost 3; bases outside the gene matches: 11. The CDR3 extends over 15 amino acids. The CDR3 bases are TGTGCCAGCTCCGCAGGGGGTCAGCTAAACTACGAGCAGTACTTC. Its protein is CASSAGGQLNYEQYF.

The chain links TRBV5-4 to TRBJ2-7; maybe TRBD1 (6 bases). The germline gives CDR1 SGHNT, CDR2 YYREEE (reference sequence). The CDR3 covers 11 residues. This CDR3 is CTTGTPYEQYF. CDR3 bases: TGTACAACCGGGACACCATACGAGCAGTACTTC.

This chain uses TRBV28 with TRBJ2-2; unclear D gene. The CDR3 is made up of 14 amino acids. Trimming pared 0 bases from V and 7 bases from J, leaving 9 bases between. Germline V gene data show CDR1 as MDHEN and CDR2 as SYDVKM. The CDR3 DNA follows: TGTGCCAGCAGTTTATGGGAGACACACGGGGAGCTGTTTTTT. Protein sequence: CASSLWETHGELFF. The complete variable domain, with remaining parts taken from reference TRBV28 and TRBJ2-2, reads DVKVTQSSRYLVKRTGEKVFLECVQDMDHENMFWYRQDPGLGLRLIYFSYDVKMKEKGDIPEGYSVSREKKERFSLILESASTNQTSMYLCASSLWETHGELFFGEGSRLTVL.

CDR3 coding DNA: TGTGCCAGCAGTGTTTGGCAGCTCAATCAGCCCCAGCATTTT. The encoded protein is CASSVWQLNQPQHF. V gene TRBV6-1 combines with J gene TRBJ1-5; D is uncertain. V lost 4 bases and J lost 3, with 10 bases in between. CDR1 is MNHNS, CDR2 SASEGT, per germline. The CDR3 consists of 14 residues.

The chain couples TRBV5-1 to TRBJ2-4; D is undetermined. The germline V gene has CDR1 SGHRS and CDR2 YFSETQ. The V end lost 0 bases, the J end lost 7 bases, and 11 bases lay between the germline ends. The CDR3 loop spans 14 amino acids. CDR3 region: CASSLGRAPNIQYF. In nucleotides, the CDR3 is TGCGCCAGCAGCTTGGGTAGAGCTCCGAACATTCAGTACTTC.

This clone was counted a few times. V usage is TRBV19 and J usage is TRBJ2-6; D remains unclear. Germline V gives CDR1 LNHDA, CDR2 SQIVND (reference sequence). This CDR3 spans 15 amino acids. V was trimmed by 8 bases and J by 4 bases, leaving 15 bases between them. CDR3 residues: CASHRGVLGANVLTF. CDR3 sequence (DNA): TGTGCCAGTCATCGTGGGGTTTTGGGGGCCAACGTCCTGACTTTC.

The gene calls are TRBV7-3 and TRBJ2-7; D could derive from TRBD1 or TRBD2 (5 bases each). CDR3 size: 17 residues. With 2 bases removed from V and 0 bases from J, the gap between germline ends came to 17 bases. The V gene's germline CDR1 is SGHTA and CDR2 FQGTGA. The CDR3: CASSLQPGTVSSYEQYF. The DNA for the CDR3 is TGTGCCAGCAGCTTACAACCCGGGACGGTGAGCTCCTACGAGCAGTACTTC.

The CDR3 DNA is TGTGCCAGCAGTGCCCCCGGACTAGACAATGAGCAGTTCTTC. Its translation: CASSAPGLDNEQFF. This sequence joins TRBV27 and TRBJ2-1; 7 nucleotides align to TRBD2. There are 14 residues in the CDR3. Germline-derived CDR1 and CDR2 are MNHEY and SMNVEV (reference sequence). Trimming removed 5 bases from V and 5 bases from J; junction bases left unmatched: 6.

The V and J genes are TRBV5-1 and TRBJ2-2; no reliable D call. The CDR3 spans 12 residues. Germline CDR1 and CDR2: SGHRS and YFSETQ. Trimming took 1 base from V and 4 from J, leaving 2 bases between them. The CDR3 protein is CASSLSTGELFF. For the CDR3, the DNA is TGCGCCAGCAGCTTGAGCACCGGGGAGCTGTTTTTT. Full variable domain (rest looked up from reference TRBV5-1 and TRBJ2-2): KAGVTQTPRYLIKTRGQQVTLSCSPISGHRSVSWYQQTPGQGLQFLFEYFSETQRNKGNFPGRFSGRQFSNSRSEMNVSTLELGDSALYLCASSLSTGELFFGEGSRLTVL.